The TCR beta chain described here comes from a study of blood T cell repertoires in COVID-19. Study at large: In each case, the material was cDNA or gDNA derived from T cells, B-cell-depleted T cells, or PBMCs.

Original methodology: Reference gene primer amplification gave estimated nucleated cell counts. Here immunoSEQ multiplex PCR was the method, and the copy in TCRdb shows in-frame clones only, minus some. That table furnishes V, J and clone size, whereas the DNA furnished D and trimming. Among about 290,000 clones listed, around 92% were seen once. Patients in Seattle were enrolled during active infection, then followed longitudinally. This CDR3 spans 17 amino acids. CDR1 and CDR2 (germline): LGHDT, YNNKEL (reference sequence). J lost 1 base, V lost 1 base, and 5 bases had no gene match. The material sequenced was peripheral blood. The V gene is TRBV3-1 (or the pseudogene TRBV3-2), the J gene TRBJ2-1; 9 bases fit TRBD2. This TCR came from a woman in her thirties with COVID-19, enrolled during active disease. In DNA form, the CDR3 reads TGTGCCAGCAGCCAAGTGGCTAGCGGGGTGTCCTACAATGAGCAGTTCTTC. Encoded protein: CASSQVASGVSYNEQFF.